The source of this T cell receptor (beta chain) is a study of beta chain features in type 1 diabetes. The CDR3 runs to 12 residues. This clone was seen at least ten times. The entirety of the isolated RNA underwent reverse transcription, so expressed TCRB transcripts were sequenced. Clones were sequenced by immunoSEQ multiplex PCR, and TCRdb holds only the in-frame ones, with some missing. Seen here are 850,000 to 900,000 clones, roughly 17% observed once, and the top ten hold 0.023%. Specimen: naive CD4+ T cells from blood. This chain connects TRBV21-1 to TRBJ2-1; the table's TRBD2 call for D was not verified on the DNA. TRBV21-1 is tagged as a pseudogene. The receptor comes from a woman under 30 in good health. Here the CDR3 DNA reads TGTGCCAGCCGTCGTACACGGAGTCGGCAGTTCTTC. Residues: CASRRTRSRQFF.